This record covers a single TCR beta chain. What it binds is not known. This record belongs to a study of cytomegalovirus exposure and HLA in healthy donors. J was trimmed by 8 bases and V by 3 bases; bases with no gene match: 4. The CDR3 is 13 residues long. The germline CDR1 and CDR2 sequences are SGDLS and YYNGEE. Overall study results and limits: A later analysis found TCR association rates differed by HLA locus, highest for DRB1 and lowest for HLA-C. A later analysis found common viral pathogens apparently linked to several of the most significant clusters. A later analysis linked a missense DCLRE1C variant to TCR beta V- and J-gene trimming. Prior analysis indicated that the majority of TCR beta V segments exhibited productivity approximately 87% or approximately 30% of the time.

PCR involved 60 Vbeta and 13 Jbeta primers. The assay was immunoSEQ multiplex PCR, and TCRdb's table has in-frame clones only and misses some. The sample shows some 85,000 clones, less than 80% of them seen only once. The sequenced sample consisted of PBMCs. This TCR derives from a male donor in good health and CMV-seronegative. The rearrangement uses TRBV9 and TRBJ2-1; 8 bases are shared with TRBD2. The CDR3 region is CASSAGLAHEQFF. The CDR3 DNA reads as TGTGCCAGCAGCGCAGGACTAGCTCATGAGCAGTTCTTC.